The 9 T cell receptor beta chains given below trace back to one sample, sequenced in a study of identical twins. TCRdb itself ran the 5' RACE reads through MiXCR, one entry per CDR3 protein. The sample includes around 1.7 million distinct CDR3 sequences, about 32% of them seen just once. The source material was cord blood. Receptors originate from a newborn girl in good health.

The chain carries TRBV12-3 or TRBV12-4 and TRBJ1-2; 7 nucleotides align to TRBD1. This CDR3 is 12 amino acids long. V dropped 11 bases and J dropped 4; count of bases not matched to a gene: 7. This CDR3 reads CALRGRGYGYTF. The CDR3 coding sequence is TGTGCCTTAAGGGGGCGCGGCTATGGCTACACCTTC.

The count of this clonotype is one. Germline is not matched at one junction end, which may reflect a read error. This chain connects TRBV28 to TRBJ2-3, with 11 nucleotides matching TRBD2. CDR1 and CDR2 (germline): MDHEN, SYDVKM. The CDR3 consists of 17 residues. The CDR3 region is CASSLLVGLAEPDMQYF. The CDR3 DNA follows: TGTGCCAGCAGTTTATTAGTGGGACTAGCGGAGCCAGATATGCAGTATTTT.

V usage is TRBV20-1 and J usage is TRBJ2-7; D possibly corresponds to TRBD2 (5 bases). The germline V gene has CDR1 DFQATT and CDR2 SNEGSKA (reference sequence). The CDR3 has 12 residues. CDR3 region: CTTRGGAYEQYF. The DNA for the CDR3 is TGCACCACACGCGGAGGTGCCTACGAGCAGTACTTC.

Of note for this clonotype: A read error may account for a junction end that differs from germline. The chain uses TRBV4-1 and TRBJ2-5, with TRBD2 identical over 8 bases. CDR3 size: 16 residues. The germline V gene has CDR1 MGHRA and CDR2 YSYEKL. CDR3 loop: CASSQEGRTSSEAQYF. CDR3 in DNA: TGCGCCAGCAGCCAAGAAGGGAGGACTAGCTCAGAGGCCCAGTACTTC.

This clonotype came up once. CDR3 in DNA: TGTGCCAGCAGTTCAAAGGTACAGGGCTGGGAGACCCAGTACTTC. It is translated as CASSSKVQGWETQYF. V and J are TRBV28 and TRBJ2-7, with D possibly TRBD1 on 6 matching bases. The end of the DNA fits TRBJ2-5 better, so the J call may be wrong. CDR1 is MDHEN, CDR2 SYDVKM, per germline. The CDR3 contains 15 residues.

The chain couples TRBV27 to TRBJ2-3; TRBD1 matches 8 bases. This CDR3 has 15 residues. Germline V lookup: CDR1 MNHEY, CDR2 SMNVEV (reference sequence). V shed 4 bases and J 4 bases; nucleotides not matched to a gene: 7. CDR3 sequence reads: CASSWPGQEPDTQYF. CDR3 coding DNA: TGTGCCAGCAGTTGGCCGGGACAGGAACCAGATACGCAGTATTTT.

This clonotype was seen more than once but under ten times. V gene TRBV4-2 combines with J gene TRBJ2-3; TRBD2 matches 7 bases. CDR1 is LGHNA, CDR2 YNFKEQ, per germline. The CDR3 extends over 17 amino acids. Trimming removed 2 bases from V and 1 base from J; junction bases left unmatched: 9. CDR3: CASSQQPLAAGTDTQYF. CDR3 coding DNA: TGTGCCAGCAGCCAACAGCCTCTAGCGGCCGGCACAGATACGCAGTATTTT.

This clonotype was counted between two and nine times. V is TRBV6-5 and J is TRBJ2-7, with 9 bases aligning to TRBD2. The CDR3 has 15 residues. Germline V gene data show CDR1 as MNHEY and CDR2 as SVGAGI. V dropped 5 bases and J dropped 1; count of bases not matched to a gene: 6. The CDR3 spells CASSALAGRSYEQYF. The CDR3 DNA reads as TGTGCCAGCAGTGCACTAGCGGGCCGATCCTACGAGCAGTACTTC.

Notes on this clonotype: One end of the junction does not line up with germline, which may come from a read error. The CDR3, as DNA: TGCAGTGCTAGAGCGACTAGCGGGAAGCAGACGTGGTACAGTGAGCAGTTCTTC. It is translated as CSARATSGKQTWYSEQFF. The chain is built from TRBV20-1 and TRBJ2-1; TRBD2 matches at 11 bases. Germline values: CDR1 DFQATT, CDR2 SNEGSKA (reference sequence). This CDR3 spans 18 amino acids.